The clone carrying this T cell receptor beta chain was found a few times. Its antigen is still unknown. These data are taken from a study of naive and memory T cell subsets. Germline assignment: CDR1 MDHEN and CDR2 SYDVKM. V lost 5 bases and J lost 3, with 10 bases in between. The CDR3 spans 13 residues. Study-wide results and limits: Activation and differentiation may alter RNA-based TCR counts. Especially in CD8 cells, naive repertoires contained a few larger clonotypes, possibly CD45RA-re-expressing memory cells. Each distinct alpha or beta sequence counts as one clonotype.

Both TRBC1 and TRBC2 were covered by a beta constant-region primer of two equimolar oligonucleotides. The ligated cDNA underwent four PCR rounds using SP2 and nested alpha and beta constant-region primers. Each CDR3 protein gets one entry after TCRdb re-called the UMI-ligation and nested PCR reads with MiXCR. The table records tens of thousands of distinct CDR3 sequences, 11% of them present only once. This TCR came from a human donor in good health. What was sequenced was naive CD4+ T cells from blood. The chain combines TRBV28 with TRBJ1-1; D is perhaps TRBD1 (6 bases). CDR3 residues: CASSPGQYTEAFF. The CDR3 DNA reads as TGTGCCAGCAGTCCCGGACAGTACACTGAAGCTTTCTTT.